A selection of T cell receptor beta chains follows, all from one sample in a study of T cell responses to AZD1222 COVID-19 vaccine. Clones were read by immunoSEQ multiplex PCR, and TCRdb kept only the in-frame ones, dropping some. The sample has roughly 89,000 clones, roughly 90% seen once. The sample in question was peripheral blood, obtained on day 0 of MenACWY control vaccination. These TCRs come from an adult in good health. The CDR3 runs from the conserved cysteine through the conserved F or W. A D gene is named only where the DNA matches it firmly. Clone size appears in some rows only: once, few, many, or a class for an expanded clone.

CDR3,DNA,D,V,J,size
CASSLDYRETAFF,TGTGCCAGCAGCTTAGACTACAGGGAGACGGCTTTCTTT,NA,TRBV7-9,TRBJ1-1,NA
CASSSGQLASFETQYF,TGTGCCAGCAGCTCGGGACAGCTAGCGTCATTCGAGACCCAGTACTTC,NA,TRBV5-4,TRBJ2-5,NA
CASRTTTGAPNYGYTF,TGTGCCAGCAGAACAACCACAGGGGCCCCTAACTATGGCTACACCTTC,TRBD1,TRBV11-2,TRBJ1-2,NA
CASTKAGQNTEAFF,TGTGCCAGCACCAAGGCGGGGCAGAACACTGAAGCTTTCTTT,NA,TRBV6-5,TRBJ1-1,NA
CASIHGTVYGYTF,TGCGCCAGCATTCACGGGACAGTCTATGGCTACACCTTC,TRBD1,TRBV23-1,TRBJ1-2,NA
CASSRGTLNEKLFF,TGTGCCAGCTCAAGGGGGACTTTAAATGAAAAACTGTTTTTT,NA,TRBV7-9,TRBJ1-4,few
CASSQPDLYGYTF,TGCGCCAGCAGCCAACCCGACCTCTATGGCTACACCTTC,NA,TRBV4-1,TRBJ1-2,NA
CASSQAPSLVYEQYF,TGCGCCAGCAGCCAAGCGCCTTCCCTGGTCTACGAGCAGTACTTC,NA,TRBV4-3,TRBJ2-7,NA
CASSRTELNQPQHF,TGTGCCAGCTCCCGGACAGAGCTTAATCAGCCCCAGCATTTT,NA,TRBV19,TRBJ1-5,NA
CASSPGTEETQYF,TGTGCCAGCAGCCCCGGGACAGAAGAGACCCAGTACTTC,TRBD1,TRBV2,TRBJ2-5,NA
CASTGGTNTEAFF,TGTGCCAGCACGGGGGGCACAAACACTGAAGCTTTCTTT,NA,TRBV28,TRBJ1-1,NA
CASSERQIYNEQFF,TGTGCCAGCAGTGAAAGGCAGATCTACAATGAGCAGTTCTTC,NA,TRBV2,TRBJ2-1,NA
CASSLSRVLYNEQFF,TGTGCCAGCAGTTTGTCCCGGGTACTATACAATGAGCAGTTCTTC,NA,TRBV28,TRBJ2-1,once
CASSEAVQGWVTEAFF,TGTGCCAGCAGTGAAGCGGTACAGGGGTGGGTCACTGAAGCTTTCTTT,TRBD1,TRBV6-1,TRBJ1-1,once
CATAETNTGELFF,TGTGCCACCGCCGAGACCAACACCGGGGAGCTGTTTTTT,NA,TRBV24-1,TRBJ2-2,NA
CASSDGDAETQYF,TGTGCCAGCAGTGATGGGGATGCAGAGACCCAGTACTTC,NA,TRBV28,TRBJ2-5,NA
CASRPGTGHGYTF,TGTGCCAGTAGGCCCGGGACAGGGCATGGCTACACCTTC,TRBD1,TRBV19,TRBJ1-2,few
CASSFRGWPTYEQYF,TGTGCCAGCAGTTTCCGAGGCTGGCCGACCTACGAGCAGTACTTC,NA,TRBV27,TRBJ2-7,NA
CASSFGNEKLFF,TGTGCCAGCAGTTTTGGTAATGAAAAACTGTTTTTT,NA,TRBV12-3/TRBV12-4,TRBJ1-4,NA
CASSSRGDSPLHF,TGTGCCAGCAGTTCCAGGGGTGATTCACCCCTCCACTTT,NA,TRBV25-1,TRBJ1-6,NA
CASSLPGPRYEQYF,TGTGCCAGCAGCTTACCGGGACCGCGTTACGAGCAGTACTTC,NA,TRBV11-2,TRBJ2-7,NA
CASSHPTASANTGELFF,TGCGCCAGCAGCCACCCCACAGCCTCGGCGAACACCGGGGAGCTGTTTTTT,NA,TRBV4-3,TRBJ2-2,NA
CASSSGQLSGNTIYF,TGCGCCAGCAGCTCCGGACAGCTCTCTGGAAACACCATATATTTT,NA,TRBV5-1,TRBJ1-3,NA
CASSYIQGANQPQHF,TGTGCCAGCAGTTACATACAGGGGGCCAATCAGCCCCAGCATTTT,TRBD1,TRBV6-6,TRBJ1-5,NA
CASSLVSPGAQSPLHF,TGTGCCAGCAGTCTCGTCTCCCCAGGGGCTCAGTCACCCCTCCACTTT,NA,TRBV27,TRBJ1-6,NA
CASSQETSGGWNEQFF,TGTGCCAGCAGCCAAGAGACTAGCGGGGGGTGGAATGAGCAGTTCTTC,TRBD2,TRBV14,TRBJ2-1,few
CASSYKRLAGMTGELFF,TGTGCCAGCAGCTACAAACGACTAGCGGGAATGACCGGGGAGCTGTTTTTT,TRBD2,TRBV11-2,TRBJ2-2,NA
CASSGGQGYGYTF,TGTGCCAGCAGTGGGGGCCAGGGGTATGGCTACACCTTC,NA,TRBV2,TRBJ1-2,NA
CASRAGEYGYTF,TGTGCCAGCAGGGCAGGGGAGTATGGCTACACCTTC,NA,TRBV2,TRBJ1-2,NA
CASGTDSPEAFF,TGCGCCAGCGGGACAGATTCCCCTGAAGCTTTCTTT,TRBD1,TRBV5-1,TRBJ1-1,NA
CASSSNPGTGRSEKLFF,TGCGCCAGCAGCTCAAACCCCGGGACAGGGCGCTCTGAAAAACTGTTTTTT,TRBD1,TRBV5-1,TRBJ1-4,once
CASSFSGGDTQYF,TGTGCCAGCAGCTTCTCAGGGGGAGATACGCAGTATTTT,TRBD1,TRBV5-4,TRBJ2-3,NA
CASSADLAVGPYEQYF,TGTGCCAGCAGTGCCGATCTAGCGGTTGGGCCCTACGAGCAGTACTTC,TRBD2,TRBV27,TRBJ2-7,NA